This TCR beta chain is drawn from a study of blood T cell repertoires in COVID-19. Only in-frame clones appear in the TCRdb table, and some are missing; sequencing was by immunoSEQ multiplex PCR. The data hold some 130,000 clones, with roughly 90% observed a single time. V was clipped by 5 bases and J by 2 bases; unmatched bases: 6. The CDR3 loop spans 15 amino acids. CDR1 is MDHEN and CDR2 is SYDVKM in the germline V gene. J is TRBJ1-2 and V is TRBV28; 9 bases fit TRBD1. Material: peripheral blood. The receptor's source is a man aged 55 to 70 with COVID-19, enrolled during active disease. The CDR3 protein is CASSIRGQGNYGYTF. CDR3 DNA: TGTGCCAGCAGTATTCGAGGACAGGGGAACTATGGCTACACCTTC.